This entry lists 23 T cell receptor beta chains sequenced from one sample in a study of blood T cell repertoires in COVID-19. TCRdb keeps only in-frame clones here, not all; method: immunoSEQ multiplex PCR. This table holds 110,000 or so clones, more than 75% found once. Sequences were obtained from peripheral blood. These receptors came from a man aged 40-50 years with acute or convalescent COVID-19.

The rearrangement joins TRBV9 to TRBJ2-7; 10 nucleotides line up with TRBD2. Unmatched junction bases numbered 10, after V lost 2 bases and J lost 2 bases. The germline V gene encodes CDR1 SGDLS and CDR2 YYNGEE. CDR3 length: 17 residues. CDR3 loop: CASSVGSLAGAPYEQYF. The CDR3 nucleotides are TGTGCCAGCAGCGTTGGGTCTCTAGCGGGGGCCCCCTACGAGCAGTACTTC. The complete variable domain, with remaining parts taken from reference TRBV9 and TRBJ2-7, reads DSGVTQTPKHLITATGQRVTLRCSPRSGDLSVYWYQQSLDQGLQFLIQYYNGEERAKGNILERFSAQQFPDLHSELNLSSLELGDSALYFCASSVGSLAGAPYEQYFGPGTRLTVT.

The chain carries TRBV19 and TRBJ1-2; D remains unclear. Germline CDR1 is LNHDA and CDR2 is SQIVND (reference sequence). V lost 10 bases to trimming and J lost 0 bases, with 12 bases between them. The CDR3 sequence is 13 residues long. The CDR3 sequence is CATTRGSNYGYTF. Written as DNA, the CDR3 is TGTGCCACAACTCGCGGTTCTAACTATGGCTACACCTTC.

This rearrangement joins TRBV6-1 to TRBJ1-4; 9 bases line up with TRBD1. Germline V gene data show CDR1 as MNHNS and CDR2 as SASEGT. Germline trimming cut 2 bases from V and 6 bases from J; bases unmatched to any gene: 7. The CDR3 contains 16 residues. CDR3 loop: CASSESTGGGYEKLFF. The CDR3 DNA is TGTGCCAGCAGTGAATCTACAGGGGGCGGATATGAAAAACTGTTTTTT.

V is TRBV19 and J is TRBJ1-5, with 10 positions matching TRBD1. Germline CDR1 and CDR2: LNHDA and SQIVND (reference sequence). With 9 bases clipped from V and 5 bases from J, the junction kept 7 bases outside the gene matches. This CDR3 spans 14 amino acids. The CDR3 is CASRDRGRDQPQHF. The CDR3 nucleotides read TGTGCCAGCAGAGACAGGGGGCGCGATCAGCCCCAGCATTTT.

The chain carries TRBV20-1 and TRBJ2-3; 7 bases line up with TRBD1. CDR1 is DFQATT, CDR2 SNEGSKA, per germline (reference sequence). Trimming removed 3 bases from V and 5 bases from J; junction bases left unmatched: 8. CDR3 size: 14 residues. The CDR3 nucleotides read TGCAGTGCTAGTTCCAGGGGGATCATAGATACGCAGTATTTT. Protein sequence: CSASSRGIIDTQYF.

This chain joins TRBV13 and TRBJ2-3; 13 nucleotides match TRBD2. CDR3 length equals 24 residues. CDR1 PRHDT and CDR2 FYEKMQ come from the germline V gene (reference sequence). The V gene end was trimmed by 0 bases and the J gene end by 1 base; junction bases not matched to a gene: 22. This CDR3 reads CASSLGSTGGLWTSGGTGTDTQYF. The CDR3 coding sequence is TGTGCCAGCAGCTTAGGGTCGACAGGGGGCCTTTGGACTAGCGGGGGAACCGGCACAGATACGCAGTATTTT.

The J gene is TRBJ2-4, the V gene TRBV2; D may be TRBD2 (5 bases). V was shortened by 3 bases and J by 6 bases, with 6 bases between the two germline ends. Germline V gives CDR1 SNHLY, CDR2 FYNNEI. The length of the CDR3 is 12 residues. This CDR3 is CASSEAGNIQYF. Written as DNA, the CDR3 is TGTGCCAGCAGTGAGGCGGGAAACATTCAGTACTTC.

The V call is TRBV18, the J call TRBJ2-5; TRBD2 is a possible D gene (5 bases). The length of the CDR3 is 15 residues. From germline, CDR1 is KGHSH and CDR2 LQKENI. Between the trimmed V and J ends, which lost 3 bases and 1 base, there was a span of 12 bases. CDR3 nucleotide sequence: TGTGCCAGCTCACCCTATCGGACTGTCCAAGAGACCCAGTACTTC. It specifies CASSPYRTVQETQYF. Full variable domain (outside the CDR3, taken from reference TRBV18 and TRBJ2-5): NAGVMQNPRHLVRRRGQEARLRCSPMKGHSHVYWYRQLPEEGLKFMVYLQKENIIDESGMPKERFSAEFPKEGPSILRIQQVVRGDSAAYFCASSPYRTVQETQYFGPGTRLLVL.

V usage is TRBV13 and J usage is TRBJ1-1; no firm D call. V was trimmed by 5 bases and J by 9 bases, leaving 10 bases between them. Germline assignment: CDR1 PRHDT and CDR2 FYEKMQ (reference sequence). CDR3 length equals 11 residues. This CDR3 reads CASSARVKAFF. The DNA of the CDR3 is TGTGCCAGCAGCGCTAGAGTGAAAGCTTTCTTT.

This clone was counted between two and nine times. This chain links TRBV6-6 with TRBJ1-6, with 8 positions matching TRBD1. Germline V CDR1 and CDR2: MNHNY, SVGAGI (reference sequence). The V and J ends lost 6 bases and 7 bases, in that order; junction bases with no gene match: 5. The CDR3 runs to 14 residues. Here the CDR3 DNA reads TGTGCCAGCAGCCGGACAGGGACGAATTCACCCCTCCACTTT. It translates to CASSRTGTNSPLHF.

The chain carries TRBV7-9 and TRBJ1-4; D possibly corresponds to TRBD1 (6 bases). Trimming left V 3 bases short and J 6 bases short, with 11 bases between. This CDR3 has 14 residues. Germline V CDR1 and CDR2: SEHNR, FQNEAQ (reference sequence). CDR3 in amino acids: CASSLGAEDEKLFF. CDR3 sequence (DNA): TGTGCCAGCAGCTTGGGGGCGGAGGATGAAAAACTGTTTTTT.

This clone was recorded a few times. This rearrangement joins TRBV15 to TRBJ1-2; D gene uncertain. This CDR3 has 13 residues. Germline CDR1 and CDR2: LNHNV and YYDKDF (reference sequence). Trimming shortened V by 5 bases and J by 1 base, and 8 bases separated the two germline ends. The CDR3 DNA reads TGTGCCACCAGCTCCCTCCGTAACTATGGCTACACCTTC. Its translation is CATSSLRNYGYTF.

The V call is TRBV5-4, the J call TRBJ2-5; D possibly corresponds to TRBD1 (7 bases). The ends were cut back, 0 bases at V and 5 bases at J, with 14 bases in the middle. The CDR3 consists of 15 residues. Germline V gives CDR1 SGHNT, CDR2 YYREEE (reference sequence). CDR3 nucleotides: TGTGCCAGCAGCTTGGGCAGGGGGGAGTCGGAGACCCAGTACTTC. As protein: CASSLGRGESETQYF.

The chain has TRBV3-1 (or the pseudogene TRBV3-2) and TRBJ1-2, with TRBD1 matching over 12 bases. The CDR3 has 17 residues. Germline V gene data show CDR1 as LGHDT and CDR2 as YNNKEL (reference sequence). The V segment lost 4 bases and the J segment 2 bases; nucleotides outside the gene matches: 8. CDR3 in DNA: TGTGCCAGCAGCCCTCCGGGACAGGGGGCCTTAAACTATGGCTACACCTTC. Encoded protein: CASSPPGQGALNYGYTF.

The chain couples TRBV19 to TRBJ1-2, with TRBD1 matching over 7 bases. The germline CDR1 and CDR2 sequences are LNHDA and SQIVND (reference sequence). The V and J ends lost 1 base and 4 bases, in that order; junction bases with no gene match: 12. The CDR3 length is 17 residues. The CDR3 region has the DNA TGTGCCAGTAGTATAGGGACAGGAGCTTTTTATGGCTATGGCTACACCTTC. Amino acids: CASSIGTGAFYGYGYTF.

The rearrangement links TRBV5-6 to TRBJ2-6; no firm D call. Germline V gene data show CDR1 as SGHDT and CDR2 as YYEEEE. The CDR3 contains 15 residues. Trimming removed 1 base at V and 3 bases at J, with 8 bases between. CDR3 nucleotide sequence: TGTGCCAGCAGCTTGCTGAGTGTTGGGGCCAACGTCCTGACTTTC. Protein: CASSLLSVGANVLTF.

The chain is built from TRBV19 and TRBJ2-3, with a tentative D call TRBD2 (5 bases). Germline lookup yields CDR1 LNHDA and CDR2 SQIVND (reference sequence). The ends were cut back, 5 bases at V and 6 bases at J, with 15 bases in the middle. This CDR3 is 14 amino acids long. The CDR3 region is CASSEGRVGDTQYF. In DNA, the CDR3 is TGTGCCAGTAGTGAGGGTAGGGTTGGGGATACGCAGTATTTT.

This chain links TRBV28 with TRBJ1-6; 11 positions match TRBD1. This CDR3 region has 17 residues. CDR1 and CDR2 (germline): MDHEN, SYDVKM. The J segment lost 7 bases and the V segment lost 0 bases, leaving 5 bases of the junction unmatched. CDR3: CASSLWGTGGGNSPLHF. The CDR3, as DNA: TGTGCCAGCAGTTTATGGGGGACAGGGGGTGGGAATTCACCCCTCCACTTT.

The chain employs TRBV10-3 and TRBJ1-5; unclear D gene. This CDR3 spans 14 amino acids. Looked up from germline, CDR1 is ENHRY and CDR2 is SYGVKD. V shed 1 base and J shed 5 bases, with 9 bases lying between them. The CDR3 DNA follows: TGTGCCATCAGTGAGTATGCGGCGGATCAGCCCCAGCATTTT. Translated, it gives CAISEYAADQPQHF.

For this clone: This same CDR3 is encoded by further DNA sequences in the sample. The V gene is TRBV7-3, the J gene TRBJ2-3, with D perhaps matching TRBD2 (6 bases). The V end was cut by 2 bases, the J end by 2 bases, with 11 bases between. The CDR3 sequence is 15 residues long. Germline CDR1 and CDR2: SGHTA and FQGTGA. The CDR3 bases are TGTGCCAGCAGCTTACGCGGAGGGGTCACAGATACGCAGTATTTT. It encodes CASSLRGGVTDTQYF.

The chain is built from TRBV24-1 and TRBJ2-7; D is perhaps TRBD1 (6 bases). The CDR3 consists of 14 residues. Germline lookup yields CDR1 KGHDR and CDR2 SFDVKD. V lost 4 bases and J lost 3, with 12 bases in between. As DNA, the CDR3 is TGTGCCACCAGTGAGGCGACAGGAGACTACGAGCAGTACTTC. Translated: CATSEATGDYEQYF.

This clone has just a few counts. The rearrangement uses TRBV24-1 and TRBJ2-3, with 10 positions matching TRBD2. The germline V gene has CDR1 KGHDR and CDR2 SFDVKD. Trimming removed 9 bases from V and 4 bases from J; junction bases left unmatched: 18. This CDR3 is built from 18 residues. Here the CDR3 reads CATHPGGGLAGESDTQYF. The CDR3 DNA is TGTGCCACCCACCCCGGAGGGGGGCTAGCGGGGGAGTCAGATACGCAGTATTTT.

V is TRBV5-1 and J is TRBJ1-3, with D tentatively TRBD1 (5 bases). Germline V lookup: CDR1 SGHRS, CDR2 YFSETQ. The CDR3 is 16 residues long. V gave up 3 bases and J gave up 0 bases, with 13 bases separating them. In DNA form, the CDR3 reads TGCGCCAGCAGCTCTGACAGATCCACCTCTGGAAACACCATATATTTT. It encodes CASSSDRSTSGNTIYF.